The rows below give T cell receptor beta chains drawn from one sample of a study of shared clonotypes between healthy human individuals. TCRdb's copy holds only in-frame clones and misses some; the assay was immunoSEQ multiplex PCR. The data contain around 2.5 million clones, over 85% of them singletons. The specimen sequenced was naive CD4+ T cells from PBMCs. These receptors originate from a man aged 18 to 29 in good health. Some clones in this sample may be carry-over from other donors' samples. Both conserved end residues are part of each CDR3. Each record gives: V gene, clone size, D gene, J gene, CDR3 DNA, CDR3 protein. A D gene is named only where the DNA matches it firmly. Part of the rows lack a size; the others show once, few, many or a class for expanded clones.

V gene: TRBV29-1
clone size: NA
D gene: NA
J gene: TRBJ1-2
CDR3 DNA: TGCAGCGTTGGGGGGGTGGATGGCTACACCTTC
CDR3 protein: CSVGGVDGYTF

V gene: TRBV28
clone size: once
D gene: NA
J gene: TRBJ2-7
CDR3 DNA: TGTGCCAGCAGGAGACAGGCCGTTTACGAGCAGTACTTC
CDR3 protein: CASRRQAVYEQYF

V gene: TRBV19
clone size: NA
D gene: TRBD2
J gene: TRBJ2-2
CDR3 DNA: TGTGCCAGTAGTAGGACGGGAGGGCCGGATACCGGGGAGCTGTTTTTT
CDR3 protein: CASSRTGGPDTGELFF

V gene: TRBV5-6
clone size: NA
D gene: NA
J gene: TRBJ2-1
CDR3 DNA: TGTGCCAGCAGCTCCCTTGTTGCCGGGGACCCCTCCGCAAATGAGCAGTTCTTC
CDR3 protein: CASSSLVAGDPSANEQFF

V gene: TRBV28
clone size: NA
D gene: NA
J gene: TRBJ2-2
CDR3 DNA: TGTGCCAGCAGTTTCACTAATCAGCGGACCGGGGAGCTGTTTTTT
CDR3 protein: CASSFTNQRTGELFF

V gene: TRBV20-1
clone size: NA
D gene: NA
J gene: TRBJ1-2
CDR3 DNA: TGCAGTGCGCCCTATGGCTACACCTTC
CDR3 protein: CSAPYGYTF

V gene: TRBV9
clone size: NA
D gene: TRBD1
J gene: TRBJ2-2
CDR3 DNA: TGTGCCAGCAGCAAGGGGGCTCCCCCGACTTGGGAGCTGTTTTTT
CDR3 protein: CASSKGAPPTWELFF

V gene: TRBV5-1
clone size: NA
D gene: TRBD2
J gene: TRBJ2-5
CDR3 DNA: TGCGCCAGCAGCGACGCCAGCGGGAGTGAGACCCAGTACTTC
CDR3 protein: CASSDASGSETQYF

V gene: TRBV30
clone size: NA
D gene: NA
J gene: TRBJ1-5
CDR3 DNA: TGTGCCTGGGGGGTGGGACTGATCAATCAGCCCCAGCATTTT
CDR3 protein: CAWGVGLINQPQHF

V gene: TRBV4-2
clone size: NA
D gene: TRBD2
J gene: TRBJ2-2
CDR3 DNA: TGTGCCAGCAGCCAATGGACTAGCGGGAGAGGCACCGGGGAGCTGTTTTTT
CDR3 protein: CASSQWTSGRGTGELFF

V gene: TRBV7-9
clone size: NA
D gene: NA
J gene: TRBJ2-5
CDR3 DNA: TGTGCCAGCAGCTTAGCTCGGGGGACGGAGACCCAGTACTTC
CDR3 protein: CASSLARGTETQYF

V gene: TRBV7-2
clone size: NA
D gene: NA
J gene: TRBJ1-5
CDR3 DNA: TGTGCCAGCAGCCTTGCCCGGGCCTCGAATCAGCCCCAGCATTTT
CDR3 protein: CASSLARASNQPQHF

V gene: TRBV18
clone size: once
D gene: NA
J gene: TRBJ1-2
CDR3 DNA: TGTGCCAGCTCACCACTCCTCGGAGCCAGGGGCGAAGACTATGGCTACACCTTC
CDR3 protein: CASSPLLGARGEDYGYTF

V gene: TRBV30
clone size: NA
D gene: NA
J gene: TRBJ2-5
CDR3 DNA: TGTGCCTACAAGGGGACGGAAGAGACCCAGTACTTC
CDR3 protein: CAYKGTEETQYF

V gene: TRBV6-5
clone size: NA
D gene: TRBD2
J gene: TRBJ2-3
CDR3 DNA: TGTGCCAGCAGTAGGGGAGGGAGCACAGATACGCAGTATTTT
CDR3 protein: CASSRGGSTDTQYF

V gene: TRBV14
clone size: once
D gene: NA
J gene: TRBJ2-1
CDR3 DNA: TGTGCCAGCAGCCAAGAGGGTGAGGGGGAGGGCCTCAATGAGCAGTTCTTC
CDR3 protein: CASSQEGEGEGLNEQFF

V gene: TRBV9
clone size: NA
D gene: NA
J gene: TRBJ2-7
CDR3 DNA: TGTGCCAGCAGCGCAACCGGGACAAGCTCCTACGAGCAGTACTTC
CDR3 protein: CASSATGTSSYEQYF

V gene: TRBV5-1
clone size: NA
D gene: NA
J gene: TRBJ1-2
CDR3 DNA: TGCGCCAGCAGCTTAGATTTGGCAACCTATGGCTACACCTTC
CDR3 protein: CASSLDLATYGYTF

V gene: TRBV6-1
clone size: NA
D gene: TRBD1
J gene: TRBJ2-7
CDR3 DNA: TGTGCCAGCAGTGCACCGGGACAGCCCTCCTACGAGCAGTACTTC
CDR3 protein: CASSAPGQPSYEQYF

V gene: TRBV11-2
clone size: NA
D gene: NA
J gene: TRBJ2-4
CDR3 DNA: TGTGCCAGCAGCTTTCGCCCTAGGGCTACCAAAAACATTCAGTACTTC
CDR3 protein: CASSFRPRATKNIQYF

V gene: TRBV19
clone size: few
D gene: NA
J gene: TRBJ1-5
CDR3 DNA: TGTGCCAGTAGCGACCTCCTGGGTCAGCCCCAGCATTTT
CDR3 protein: CASSDLLGQPQHF

V gene: TRBV15
clone size: once
D gene: NA
J gene: TRBJ2-2
CDR3 DNA: TGTGCCACCAGCAGACCTAGCGTGGGCGATACCGGGGAGCTGTTTTTT
CDR3 protein: CATSRPSVGDTGELFF

V gene: TRBV5-8
clone size: NA
D gene: NA
J gene: TRBJ1-4
CDR3 DNA: TGTGCCAGCAGCTCGGGTTCGCCGACTCGAGAAAAACTGTTTTTT
CDR3 protein: CASSSGSPTREKLFF

V gene: TRBV11-1
clone size: NA
D gene: NA
J gene: TRBJ2-5
CDR3 DNA: TGTGCCAGCAGCTTCGGGACTCCGGAGACCCAGTACTTC
CDR3 protein: CASSFGTPETQYF

V gene: TRBV6-1
clone size: once
D gene: NA
J gene: TRBJ1-5
CDR3 DNA: TGTGCCAGCAGGGAAAGTACGCTGAGGCCCCAGCATTTT
CDR3 protein: CASRESTLRPQHF

V gene: TRBV4-1
clone size: NA
D gene: NA
J gene: TRBJ2-3
CDR3 DNA: TGCGCCAGCAGGGCGATCGGGCCAGGAGACCTGGGAGATACGCAGTATTTT
CDR3 protein: CASRAIGPGDLGDTQYF

V gene: TRBV7-3
clone size: NA
D gene: TRBD2
J gene: TRBJ2-1
CDR3 DNA: TGTGCCAGCAGCTTACCACTAGCGGGAGGGCGGAATGAGCAGTTCTTC
CDR3 protein: CASSLPLAGGRNEQFF